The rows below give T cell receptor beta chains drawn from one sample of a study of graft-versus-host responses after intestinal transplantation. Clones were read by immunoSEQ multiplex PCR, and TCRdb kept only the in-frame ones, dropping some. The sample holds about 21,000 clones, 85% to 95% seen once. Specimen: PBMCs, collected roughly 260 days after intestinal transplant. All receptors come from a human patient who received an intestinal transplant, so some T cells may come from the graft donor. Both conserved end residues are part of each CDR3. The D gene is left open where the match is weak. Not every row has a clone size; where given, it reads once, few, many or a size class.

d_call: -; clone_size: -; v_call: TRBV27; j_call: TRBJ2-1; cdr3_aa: CASSLRDETPQFF; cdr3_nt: TGTGCCAGCAGTTTACGTGACGAAACCCCTCAGTTCTTC
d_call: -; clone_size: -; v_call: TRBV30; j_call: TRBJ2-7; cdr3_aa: CAWTGNYEQYF; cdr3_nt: TGTGCCTGGACAGGGAACTACGAGCAGTACTTC
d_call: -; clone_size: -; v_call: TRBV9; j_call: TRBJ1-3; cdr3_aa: CASSPSPEVYSGNTIYF; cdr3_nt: TGTGCCAGCAGCCCATCCCCCGAGGTGTACTCTGGAAACACCATATATTTT
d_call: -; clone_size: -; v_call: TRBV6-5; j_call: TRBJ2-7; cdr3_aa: CASSWKGGDEQYF; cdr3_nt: TGTGCCAGCAGTTGGAAGGGTGGCGACGAGCAGTACTTC
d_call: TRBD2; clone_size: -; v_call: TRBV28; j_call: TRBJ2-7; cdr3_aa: CASILTSGRPPYEQYF; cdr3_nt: TGTGCCAGCATCCTGACTAGCGGGAGACCCCCGTACGAGCAGTACTTC
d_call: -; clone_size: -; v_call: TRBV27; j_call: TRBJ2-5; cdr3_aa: CASSLTGTYQETQYF; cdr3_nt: TGTGCCAGCAGTTTAACTGGGACTTACCAAGAGACCCAGTACTTC
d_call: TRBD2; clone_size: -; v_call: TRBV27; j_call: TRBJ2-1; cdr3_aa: CARVGPGGRRSYNEQFF; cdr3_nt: TGTGCCAGAGTTGGGCCGGGGGGGAGAAGGTCCTACAATGAGCAGTTCTTC
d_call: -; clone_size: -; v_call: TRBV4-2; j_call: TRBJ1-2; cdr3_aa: CASSVDGNYGYTF; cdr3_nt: TGTGCCAGCAGCGTGGACGGCAACTATGGCTACACCTTC
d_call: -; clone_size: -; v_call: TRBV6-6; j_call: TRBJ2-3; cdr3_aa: CASSYSPLDGRDTQYF; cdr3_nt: TGTGCCAGCAGTTACTCCCCCCTGGATGGACGGGATACGCAGTATTTT
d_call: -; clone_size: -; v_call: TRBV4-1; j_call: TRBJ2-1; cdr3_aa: CASSLADFGGEQFF; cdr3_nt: TGCGCCAGCAGCCTCGCGGACTTCGGGGGTGAGCAGTTCTTC
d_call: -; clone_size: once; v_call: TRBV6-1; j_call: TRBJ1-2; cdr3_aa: CASSEDISNYGYTF; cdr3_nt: TGTGCCAGCAGTGAAGATATTTCTAACTATGGCTACACCTTC
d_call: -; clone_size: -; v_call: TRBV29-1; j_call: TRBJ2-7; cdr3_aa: CSVEEEGTEQYF; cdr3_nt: TGCAGCGTTGAAGAGGAGGGAACCGAGCAGTACTTC
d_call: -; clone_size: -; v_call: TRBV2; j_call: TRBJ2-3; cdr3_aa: CASSASGHESDTQYF; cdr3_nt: TGTGCCAGCAGTGCCTCGGGACATGAATCAGATACGCAGTATTTT
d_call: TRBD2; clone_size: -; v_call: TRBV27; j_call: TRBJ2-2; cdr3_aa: CASRLAGGTSTGELFF; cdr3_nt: TGTGCCAGCAGACTAGCGGGAGGGACCAGCACCGGGGAGCTGTTTTTT
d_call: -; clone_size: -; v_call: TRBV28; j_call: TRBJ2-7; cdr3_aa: CASFRMTGTDSYEQYF; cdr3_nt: TGTGCCAGCTTCCGGATGACCGGGACCGATTCTTACGAGCAGTACTTC
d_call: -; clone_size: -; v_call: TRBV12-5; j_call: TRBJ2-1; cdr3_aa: CASGLVFERGEQFF; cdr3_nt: TGTGCTAGTGGTTTGGTATTTGAAAGGGGTGAGCAGTTCTTC
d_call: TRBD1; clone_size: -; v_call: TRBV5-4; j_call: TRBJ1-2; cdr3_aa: CASSPDRLNYGYTF; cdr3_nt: TGTGCCAGCAGCCCGGACAGGTTAAACTATGGCTACACCTTC
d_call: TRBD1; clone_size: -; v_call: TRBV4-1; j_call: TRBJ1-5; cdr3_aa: CASSQEEGTGAVQPQHF; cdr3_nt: TGCGCCAGCAGCCAAGAGGAGGGGACAGGGGCGGTACAGCCCCAGCATTTT
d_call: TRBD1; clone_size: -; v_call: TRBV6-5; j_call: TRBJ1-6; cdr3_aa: CASRTGTANSPLHF; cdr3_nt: TGTGCCAGCAGAACCGGGACAGCAAATTCACCCCTCCACTTT
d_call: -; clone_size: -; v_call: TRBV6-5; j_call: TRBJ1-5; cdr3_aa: CASIAGRSNQPQHF; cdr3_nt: TGTGCCAGCATTGCGGGACGGAGCAATCAGCCCCAGCATTTT
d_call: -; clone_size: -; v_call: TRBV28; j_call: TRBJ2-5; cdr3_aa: CASSLFSLNRDGDQETQYF; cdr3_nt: TGTGCCAGCAGTTTATTTTCTCTAAACAGGGATGGCGACCAAGAGACCCAGTACTTC
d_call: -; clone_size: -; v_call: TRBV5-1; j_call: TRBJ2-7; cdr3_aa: CASSLNTGSSYEQYF; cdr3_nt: TGCGCCAGCAGCTTGAACACAGGGTCATCCTACGAGCAGTACTTC
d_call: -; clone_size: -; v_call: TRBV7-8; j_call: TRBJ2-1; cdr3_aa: CASSLGDFQFF; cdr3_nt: TGTGCCAGCAGCTTGGGGGACTTTCAGTTCTTC
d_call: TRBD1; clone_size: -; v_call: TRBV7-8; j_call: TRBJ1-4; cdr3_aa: CASSLKDRLTTNEKLFF; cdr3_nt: TGTGCCAGCAGCTTAAAGGACAGGCTCACAACTAATGAAAAACTGTTTTTT
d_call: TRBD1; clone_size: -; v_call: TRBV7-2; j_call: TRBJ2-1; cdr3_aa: CASSILTGSEQFF; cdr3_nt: TGTGCCAGCAGCATCCTGACAGGGTCCGAGCAGTTCTTC
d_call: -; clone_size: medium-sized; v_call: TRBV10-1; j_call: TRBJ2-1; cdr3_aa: CASSEGQSLSSGRHEQFF; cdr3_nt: TGCGCCAGCAGTGAGGGACAGAGCCTCTCCTCGGGTCGGCATGAGCAGTTCTTC
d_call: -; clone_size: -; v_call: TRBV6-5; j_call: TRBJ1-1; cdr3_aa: CASSYAGGAEAFF; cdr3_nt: TGTGCCAGCAGTTACGCCGGAGGCGCTGAAGCTTTCTTT
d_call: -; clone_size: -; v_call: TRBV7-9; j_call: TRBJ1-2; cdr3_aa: CASSLAGTLSYGYTF; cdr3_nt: TGTGCCAGCAGCTTAGCAGGGACCCTTAGCTATGGCTACACCTTC
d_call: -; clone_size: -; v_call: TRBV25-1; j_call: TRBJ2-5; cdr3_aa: CASRGPTGLGETQYF; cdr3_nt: TGTGCCAGCAGGGGCCCTACGGGGCTTGGAGAGACCCAGTACTTC
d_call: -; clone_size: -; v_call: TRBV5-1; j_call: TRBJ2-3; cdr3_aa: CASTSGFTDTQYF; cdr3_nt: TGCGCCAGCACCTCAGGGTTCACAGATACGCAGTATTTT
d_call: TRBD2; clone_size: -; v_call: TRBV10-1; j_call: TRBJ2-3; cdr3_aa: CASSAGTSGSGDTDTQYF; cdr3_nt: TGCGCCAGCAGTGCCGGGACTAGCGGGAGTGGGGACACAGATACGCAGTATTTT
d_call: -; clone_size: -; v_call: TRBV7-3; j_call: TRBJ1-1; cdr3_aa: CASSRGDTEAFF; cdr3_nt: TGTGCCAGCAGCCGGGGAGATACTGAAGCTTTCTTT
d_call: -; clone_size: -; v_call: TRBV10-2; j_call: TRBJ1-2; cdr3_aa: CASSVVRDINYGYTF; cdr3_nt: TGCGCCAGCAGTGTCGTTCGGGATATTAACTATGGCTACACCTTC
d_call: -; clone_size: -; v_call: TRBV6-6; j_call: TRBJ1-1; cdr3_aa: CASSSRETEAFF; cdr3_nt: TGTGCCAGCAGTTCCAGGGAAACTGAAGCTTTCTTT
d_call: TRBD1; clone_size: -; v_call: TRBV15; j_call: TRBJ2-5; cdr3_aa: CATSPRRQGGETQYF; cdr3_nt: TGTGCCACCAGCCCTCGAAGACAGGGGGGGGAGACCCAGTACTTC
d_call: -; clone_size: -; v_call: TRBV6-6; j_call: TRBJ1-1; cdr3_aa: CASSYVEGLNTEAFF; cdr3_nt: TGTGCCAGCAGTTACGTGGAGGGCCTGAACACTGAAGCTTTCTTT
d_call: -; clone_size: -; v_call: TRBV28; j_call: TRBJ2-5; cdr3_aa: CASSGMPRGREPETQYF; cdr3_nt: TGTGCCAGCAGTGGCATGCCTCGGGGGCGGGAGCCGGAGACCCAGTACTTC